This T cell receptor (beta chain) was sequenced for a study of vaccination and CD4 T cells after COVID-19 (dated by TCRdb to the early 2020s). In terms of the full investigation: The convalescent cohort comprised six males and four females, including two Hispanic individuals, seven Caucasians, two Asians and one multiracial person. Post-vaccine blood samples were collected a median of about 72 days after the second vaccine dose, ranging from 14 to 241 days. Participants got two doses of the Pfizer-BioNTech BNT162b2 vaccine (n=8) or two doses of the Moderna mRNA-1273 vaccine (n=2). In approximately ten COVID-19 convalescent patients and a few infection-naive healthy vaccine recipients, the spike-specific CD4+ TCR repertoire before mRNA vaccination was compared with the repertoire after mRNA vaccination. Overlapping spike peptide pools from SARS-CoV-2 and from the common cold coronaviruses HCoV-NL63, HCoV-OC43 and HCoV-229E were used as culture stimuli. An earlier paper using these donors assessed, at the TCR clonotype level, memory CD4+ T cell crossreactivity between SARS-CoV-2 and common cold coronavirus spike proteins. In control cultures, a CEFX viral epitope pool was used as positive control, an HIV-1 Nef peptide pool was used as negative control, or no peptide was added. Post-COVID blood samples were collected from convalescent patients a median of around 96 days after diagnosis, with a range of about 35 to 180 days.

As to this clonotype: It has no known antigen specificity. No much larger clonotype is one base removed from it; base qualities were not supplied.

Points the paper makes about the study in general: An increase in the median number of SARS-CoV-2-reactive clonotypes from 21 after infection to 38 after vaccination was observed, but the change was not found to be significant. In convalescent patients, a median 86.3% of post-vaccine SARS-CoV-2-reactive clones were detected only after vaccination, and vaccine-specific priming was suggested by this finding. Of the vaccine-specific clones in convalescent patients, 304 of 307, or nearly all, reacted only to SARS-CoV-2 spike and did not cross-react with common cold coronaviruses. The number of convalescent patients in the study was relatively small, and the study did not examine early timepoints following natural infection.

CDR1 MDHEN and CDR2 SYDVKM are derived from the germline V gene. The CDR3 starts with the cysteine, ends with the phenylalanine, and has 12 residues. Only the CDR3 portion is preserved as DNA: 36 bases, with reading frame beginning at the first base. V drops 7 bases and J drops 3 bases, leaving 9 bases in between. The method was PCR. At the Johns Hopkins FTIC core, DNA from the cultured CD4+ T cells underwent TCR sequencing with the Oncomine TCR Beta short-read assay. The QIAamp micro DNA kit was used to extract genomic DNA from the cultured CD4+ T cells. The Oncomine TCR Beta libraries from cultured CD4+ T cells were pooled using unique dual indexes and then sequenced on an Illumina iSeq 100. Per the source publication's procedure: Non-productive sequences were removed, and CDR3s that did not start with C, did not end with F or W, or were shorter than 7 amino acids were discarded. Antigen-specific clonotypes were identified using the MANAFEST web application through comparison of peptide-stimulated wells with reference and other culture wells. For a clone to be called positive, the clone needed an FDR below 0.05, an odds ratio above 5, and a productive frequency above 0.1% in at least two of three replicate wells. A clonotype was classed as cross-reactive if the clonotype showed significant expansion both in SARS-CoV-2 spike wells and in at least one common cold coronavirus spike condition. Levenshtein distances (stringdist) and unrooted phylogenetic trees (ape) in R version 3.6.1 were used to assess CDR3 homology. TCRdb took the public reads, trimmed them with fastp at Q25, ran MiXCR for clone calling and kept in-frame beta chains. Rows are unified per CDR3 protein, each entry keeping the most common DNA and genes. For this entry, the V and J calls and clone size follow TCRdb and not the study's own pipeline. The sample records about 11,000 distinct CDR3 sequences, more than 25% of which are singletons. The ten largest clones take up about a fifth of the sample.

According to the study, the label for this sample's treatment or condition signals: roughly 11-day PBMC culture with coronavirus spike peptide pools or control peptides (ViraFEST assay). CD4+ T cells from unexposed donors were collected before the COVID-19 pandemic (2011-2018). The ViraFEST assay, used in the study, expanded antigen-specific T cells with peptide pools and then identified the expanded clonotypes through TCR sequencing. Roughly 2.1 million PBMCs per well were cultured in IMDM with approximately 5% human AB serum and around 10 IU/ml IL-2, plus 10 ug/ml peptide pools. Half of the culture medium was replaced with fresh IL-2-containing medium on days 3 and 7. After around 11 days of culture, CD4+ T cells were isolated by negative selection using the EasySep CD4+ T cell isolation kit. As cell number allowed, CD4+ T cells from unexposed donors were tested for reactivity to SARS-CoV-2 S and N and to four common cold coronavirus spike pools. Ficoll-Paque Plus gradient centrifugation was used to isolate PBMCs from whole blood, and the isolated PBMCs were then either used fresh or cryopreserved at -140C. Each culture condition was generally run in triplicate wells. Leukapheresis product for the unexposed donors was bought commercially.

The sequence was collected from a human donor in good health. Sequencing was carried out using CD4+ T cells from blood, cultured in vitro. The chain is made from TRBV28 and TRBJ1-2; the D gene is perhaps TRBD1, from 5 matching bases. In nucleotide form, the sequence is TGTGCCAGCACCTCGGGGGACTATGGCTACACCTTC. Translated, it gives CASTSGDYGYTF.